The sequence of this T cell receptor (beta chain) was determined in a study of OX40 agonist ivuxolimab in advanced cancers. About the study: Under the entry rules, prior anti-PD-1, anti-PD-L1 or anti-CTLA-4 therapy was allowed, and around 40% had some. Overall study findings and caveats: In general, CD8+ T cells held more expanded clones than CD4+ did, on average. The study found among the lowest clonal expansion in partial responders at 0.1-3.0 mg/kg.

Libraries were prepared by immunoSEQ multiplex PCR; TCRdb keeps only in-frame clonotypes and omits some of them. Here the sample spans around 40,000 clones, approximately 79% being singletons. Researchers took blood at baseline, on cycle 4 day 1, and on cycle 7 day 1. In the case of this clone: Its antigen is not known.

Germline assignment: CDR1 SGHRS and CDR2 YFSETQ. V trimming: 4 bases; J trimming: 0 bases; junction bases outside the gene matches: 3. There are 16 residues in the CDR3. The receptor comes from an adult with an advanced solid tumor such as melanoma, head and neck, liver or kidney cancer. Sample: CD4+ or CD8+ T cells sorted from blood, taken in a trial of the OX40 agonist ivuxolimab. The chain has TRBV5-1 and TRBJ2-3; 12 bases line up with TRBD2. In DNA, the CDR3 is TGCGCCAGCAGCCCCGGACTAGCGGGGAGCACAGATACGCAGTATTTT. Its protein product is CASSPGLAGSTDTQYF.